The rows below give T cell receptor beta chains drawn from one sample of a study of cytotoxic CD8 clonotypes in ibrutinib-treated CLL. The table came from immunoSEQ multiplex PCR; TCRdb's copy has only in-frame clones and leaves some out. Among around 20,000 clones listed, around 80% were seen once. The material sequenced was PBMCs, taken before ibrutinib treatment. The receptors stem from a human donor with chronic lymphocytic leukemia. The CDR3 runs from the conserved cysteine through the conserved F or W. D genes are given only for firm matches. Size tells how often a clone was seen (once, few, many) or the class of an expanded clone, and some rows leave it out.

TRBJ2-1,TRBV5-6,-,TRBD2,TGTGCCAGCAGCTTGAGAACTAGCGGGGGGGCCGGTGAGCAGTTCTTC,CASSLRTSGGAGEQFF
TRBJ2-7,TRBV9,-,TRBD2,TGTGCCAGCAGCGTAGGCCCGGTTAGCGGGAGGGGTTTCTACGAGCAGTACTTC,CASSVGPVSGRGFYEQYF
TRBJ2-3,TRBV4-1,-,-,TGCGCCAGCAGCCAAGATGTCCTAGCACTGGGTACGCAGTATTTT,CASSQDVLALGTQYF
TRBJ1-1,TRBV28,-,TRBD1,TGTGCCAGCATTCCAATCGACAGGGCTCAGACTGAAGCTTTCTTT,CASIPIDRAQTEAFF
TRBJ2-1,TRBV10-3,-,TRBD2,TGTGCCATCAGTGAGCCCCGACTAGCGGGAGTCTGGCAGTTCTTC,CAISEPRLAGVWQFF
TRBJ2-1,TRBV7-8,-,TRBD2,TGTGCCAGCAGCGTTGGGACTAGCGGCACCAATGAGCAGTTCTTC,CASSVGTSGTNEQFF
TRBJ1-2,TRBV2,-,-,TGTGCCAGCAGGAGGGAGGGAGCTGGCTACACCTTC,CASRREGAGYTF
TRBJ1-1,TRBV11-2,-,-,TGTGCCAGCAGCTTGGGGGGGGTAAGTGAAGCTTTCTTT,CASSLGGVSEAFF
TRBJ1-3,TRBV10-3,few,-,TGTGCCATCAGTGGGGTCGCTGGAAACACCATATATTTT,CAISGVAGNTIYF
TRBJ2-7,TRBV14,-,TRBD2,TGTGCCAGCAGCCAAGGGCGGGTAGGGTCGACTAGCGGCTTC,CASSQGRVGSTSGF
TRBJ2-3,TRBV5-4,-,TRBD1,TGTGCCAGCAGCTTGTCGTCATGGCTTGGACAGGGGTATGATACGCAGTATTTT,CASSLSSWLGQGYDTQYF
TRBJ1-2,TRBV5-1,few,-,TGCGCCAGCAGCTTGGAAGGAGTAGATGGCTACACCTTC,CASSLEGVDGYTF
TRBJ1-3,TRBV30,-,-,TGTGCCTGGAGTAGTGGGGGATCTGGAAACACCATATATTTT,CAWSSGGSGNTIYF
TRBJ2-7,TRBV6-1,-,TRBD2,TGTGCCAGCAGTGGACTAGCGGGCCTGTACGAGCAGTACTTC,CASSGLAGLYEQYF
TRBJ2-1,TRBV19,-,TRBD1,TGTGCCAGTAGCCGAGCAGGACAGGGTTACTACAATGAGCAGTTCTTC,CASSRAGQGYYNEQFF
TRBJ2-5,TRBV29-1,-,-,TGCAGCGTTGTCGAAAGCCCGAGGGAGACCCAGTACTTC,CSVVESPRETQYF
TRBJ1-5,TRBV15,-,-,TGTGCCACCAGCACTGAGGGGAATCAGCCCCAGCATTTT,CATSTEGNQPQHF
TRBJ1-1,TRBV7-9,-,-,TGTGCCAGCAGCTTAGCGGGTCGGACGGTAAACACTGAAGCTTTCTTT,CASSLAGRTVNTEAFF
TRBJ1-1,TRBV20-1,-,-,TGCAGTGCTTTTGGAGGGGGAAAAGCTTTCTTT,CSAFGGGKAFF
TRBJ2-7,TRBV5-1,-,TRBD1,TGCGCCAGCAGCTCCAGTATCACAGGGGGCAGGGTCGAGCAGTACTTC,CASSSSITGGRVEQYF
TRBJ2-2,TRBV28,-,-,TGTGCCAGCAGTTTAACCCACACCGGGGAGCTGTTTTTT,CASSLTHTGELFF
TRBJ2-1,TRBV7-9,-,-,TGTGCCAGCAGCAATAGTATCTCCTACAATGAGCAGTTCTTC,CASSNSISYNEQFF
TRBJ2-7,TRBV7-9,-,-,TGTGCCAGCAACCCTCTATACGAGCAGTACTTC,CASNPLYEQYF
TRBJ1-2,TRBV2,once,TRBD1,TGTGCCAGCACCGGGACAGACTATGGCTACACCTTC,CASTGTDYGYTF
TRBJ1-4,TRBV5-1,-,-,TGCGCCAGCACCCTCGGGGCTGGAAGGGAAAAACTGTTTTTT,CASTLGAGREKLFF
TRBJ1-2,TRBV7-9,few,TRBD1,TGTGCCAGCAGCTTAGGTCGGACAGGGGAGGACTATGGCTACACCTTC,CASSLGRTGEDYGYTF
TRBJ2-1,TRBV30,-,-,TGTGCCTGGAGTCGGGGGTCTGAGCAGTTCTTC,CAWSRGSEQFF
TRBJ2-7,TRBV18,-,TRBD1,TGTGCCAGCTCACCTTATAGCCCCGGGACAGGGGTCCACGAGCAGTACTTC,CASSPYSPGTGVHEQYF
TRBJ2-1,TRBV5-1,once,TRBD1,TGCGCCAGCAGCTTGGTATTTTACAGGGGGGACAATGAGCAGTTCTTC,CASSLVFYRGDNEQFF
TRBJ2-6,TRBV7-9,-,-,TGTGCCAGCAGCCCGACCTCAAAAGAGATCAGCTCTGGGGCCAACGTCCTGACTTTC,CASSPTSKEISSGANVLTF
TRBJ2-7,TRBV19,-,-,TGTGCCAGTAGTATAGCACACAGGGCCGAGCAGTACTTC,CASSIAHRAEQYF
TRBJ1-1,TRBV19,-,-,TGTGCCAGTAGTCCACTCGGCAGGGTGAACACTGAAGCTTTCTTT,CASSPLGRVNTEAFF
TRBJ1-5,TRBV15,-,TRBD1,TGTGCCACCATTCCGGACAGGGCGAGCAATCAGCCCCAGCATTTT,CATIPDRASNQPQHF
TRBJ2-3,TRBV7-8,-,TRBD2,TGTGCCAGCAGCTTAGCTGTGGGACTAGCGGGAGGGCCGAATACGCAGTATTTT,CASSLAVGLAGGPNTQYF
TRBJ1-2,TRBV5-1,-,-,TGCGCCAGCAGCTCCCAATGGGGCTATGGCTACACCTTC,CASSSQWGYGYTF
TRBJ2-2,TRBV28,-,-,TGTGCCAGCACTATAGGGGGGGCTGGCGGGGAGCTGTTTTTT,CASTIGGAGGELFF